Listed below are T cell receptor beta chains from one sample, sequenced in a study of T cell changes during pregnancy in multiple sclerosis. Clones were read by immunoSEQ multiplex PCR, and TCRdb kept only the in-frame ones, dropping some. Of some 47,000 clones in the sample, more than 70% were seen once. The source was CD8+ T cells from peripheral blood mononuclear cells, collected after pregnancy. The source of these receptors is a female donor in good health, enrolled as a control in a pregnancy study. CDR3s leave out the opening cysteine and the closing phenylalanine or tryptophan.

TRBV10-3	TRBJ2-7	AITDRENDEQY
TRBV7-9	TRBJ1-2	ASSSTGPYYGYT
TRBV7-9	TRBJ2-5	ASSLNSGVLQETQY
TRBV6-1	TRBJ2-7	ASEVGQGAYEQY
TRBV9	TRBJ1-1	ASSVSLTGGEDTEAF
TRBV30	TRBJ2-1	AWSVRDSPYNEQF
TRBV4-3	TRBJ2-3	ASSQEAGGLDTQY
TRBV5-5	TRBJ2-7	ASSPRPGLALSEQY
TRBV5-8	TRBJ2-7	ASSLARAEQY
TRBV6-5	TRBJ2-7	ASMADYEQY
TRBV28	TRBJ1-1	ASSLSGWIEAF
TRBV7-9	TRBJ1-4	ASSRRGDREKLF
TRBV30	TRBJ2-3	AWIGQLASTDTQY
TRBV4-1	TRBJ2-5	ASSQDPLAETQY
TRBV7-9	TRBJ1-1	ASSASGVEAF
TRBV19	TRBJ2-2	ASSIVRDTGELF
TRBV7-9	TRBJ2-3	ASSPSSGGPRGDTQY
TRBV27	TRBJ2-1	ASGDRGQGREQF
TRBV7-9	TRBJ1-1	ASSKTDLNTEAF
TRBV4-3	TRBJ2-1	ASSQPTDSSSYNEQF
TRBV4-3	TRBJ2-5	ASSQSLAGGGETQY
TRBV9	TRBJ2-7	ASSVGQGASYEQY
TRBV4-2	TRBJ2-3	ASSQAAAGGRDTQY
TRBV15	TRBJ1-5	ATSSTSNQPQH
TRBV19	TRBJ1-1	ASSIPGWDTEAF
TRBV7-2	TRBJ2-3	ASSKDRATDTQY
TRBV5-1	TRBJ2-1	ASSLGSGTNYNEQF
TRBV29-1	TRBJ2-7	SVRRGGPYEQY
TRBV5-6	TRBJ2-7	ASSFIRDRPYLDEQY
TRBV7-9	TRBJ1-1	ASSPGQASRMNTEAF
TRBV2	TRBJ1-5	ASSIGQGNQPQH
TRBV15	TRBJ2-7	ATSRDRETGATEQY
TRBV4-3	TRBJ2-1	ASSQDRPGAYNEQF
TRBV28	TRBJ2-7	ASSSPPGGDYEQY
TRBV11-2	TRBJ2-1	ASSVGQGSTYNEQF
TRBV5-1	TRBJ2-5	ASSSGITATEETQY
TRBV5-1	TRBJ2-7	ASSLGGAEQY
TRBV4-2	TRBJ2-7	ASSQGGGPTYEQY
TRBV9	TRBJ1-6	ASSVVGTGYPLH
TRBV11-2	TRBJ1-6	ASSFHGSRLH
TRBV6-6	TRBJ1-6	ASAAQGEWLSPLH
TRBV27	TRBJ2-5	ASRTSASGGAPETQY
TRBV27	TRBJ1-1	ASSDDSGDEAF
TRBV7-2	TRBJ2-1	ASSARGGRDNEQF
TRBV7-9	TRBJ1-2	ASSLVVDTGANYGYT
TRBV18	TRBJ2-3	ASSPPEQGFGDTQY
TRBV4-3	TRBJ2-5	ASSQAHLPEETQY
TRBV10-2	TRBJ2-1	ASTDRGGEQF
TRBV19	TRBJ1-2	ASSIRDRAISGYT
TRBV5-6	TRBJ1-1	ASSSLQGPMNTEAF
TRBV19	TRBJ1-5	ASRQGNQPQH
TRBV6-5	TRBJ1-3	ASSYSTGVGNTIY
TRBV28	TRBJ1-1	ASSSPDRGMNTEAF
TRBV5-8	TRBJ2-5	ASSRGLAGLYQETQY
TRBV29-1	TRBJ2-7	SVQGGKNYEQY
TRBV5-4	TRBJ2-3	ASSLEGGQYTDTQY
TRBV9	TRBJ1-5	ASSVTGSGQPQH
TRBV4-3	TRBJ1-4	ASSPGGGELF
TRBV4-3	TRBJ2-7	ASSPSNGQGYYEQY